The present T cell receptor beta chain was sequenced within a study of T-cell reconstitution after alpha-beta-depleted transplantation in children (dated by TCRdb to 2016 to 2017). About the study as a whole: Using TCR repertoire profiling, the study followed T-cell immune reconstitution in a quantitative way in children after TCRalphabeta/CD19-depleted allogeneic hematopoietic cell transplantation.

The library was obtained by PCR. Sequencer: Illumina HiSeq 2500. Molecular barcoding was employed in the preparation of TCR libraries, with unique molecular identifiers being used to normalize TCRbeta repertoire quantification. In-frame beta chains were kept once TCRdb had trimmed the public reads at Q25 with fastp and called clones with MiXCR. Each record represents a unique CDR3 protein, reported with the most common genes and DNA among its rows. The table for this sample lists 220,000 or so distinct CDR3 sequences; roughly 8.2% of them were counted only once. Of the sample, 6.3% falls within the top ten clones. This clonotype was counted ten times or more. Its antigen is not yet known. No clone much larger than this one lies a single base away; base qualities are absent. The CDR3 measures 15 amino acids from cysteine to phenylalanine. The read is trimmed to its CDR3 DNA, 45 bases read in frame from base 1. The germline V gene (reference sequence) supplies CDR1 LNHNV and CDR2 YYDKDF. Deletion took 1 base off V and 0 bases off J, with a span of 7 bases between the germline ends.

Sample treatment or condition, as interpreted from the label and publication: allogeneic hematopoietic cell transplantation with graft depleted of TCRalphabeta T cells and CD19 B cells. The transplant recipients were children given TCRalphabeta/CD19-depleted allogeneic hematopoietic cell grafts. Summary of the overall study and its limitations: Hyperexpanded clone frequencies declined over subsequent months; after one year, T-cell counts and TCRbeta diversity were mostly attributed to newly produced T cells. In some patients, the high TCRbeta diversity seen at day 60 was put down to recipient T cells and intrathymic progenitors that had survived conditioning. About two months after transplant, the apparently early recovery of alphabetaT-cell counts reportedly depended on just several hundred clones that had expanded rapidly and came from non-depleted graft cells.

This TCR was sampled from a male patient aged 10 to 17 who had a stem cell transplant for acute lymphoblastic leukemia, so the T cells may come from the graft donor. Sequences were derived from PBMCs, mostly from graft donor cells, sampled 180 days after TCRalphabeta/CD19-depleted stem cell transplant. Recombination linked TRBV15 to TRBJ1-3; the D gene identity is not certain. CDR3 loop: CATSRASSSGNTIYF. The bases are TGTGCCACCAGCAGAGCATCTAGCTCTGGAAACACCATATATTTT.